Detailed here is one T cell receptor (beta chain). Its specificity is unknown. This sample was included in a study of CD8+CD57+ T cells in acquired aplastic anemia. Study context: CD4+ and CD8+ cells, once sorted, gave DNA averaging approximately 3.3 ug.

CDR3 length: 14 amino acids. Germline loops: CDR1 SEHNR, CDR2 FQNEAQ (reference sequence). Trimming cost V 3 bases and J 5 bases; bases outside gene matches: 5. CD8+CD57+ cell expansion, shown by flow cytometry, had occurred in the patients selected for sequencing. The patients all had a severe acquired aplastic anemia diagnosis. Study-wide points: For CD8+ Simpson's diversity, patients and controls showed no significant difference. Both patients and controls carried the same twenty-nine CD8+ CDR3 sequences.

CDR3 and TCR beta VDJ profiling relied on a genomic DNA template. TCRdb reprocessed the reads with MiXCR, giving one entry per CDR3 protein. In the table there are some 150,000 distinct CDR3 sequences, around 48% of which are singletons. The source is a human donor with aplastic anemia. Sequenced input: sorted CD4+, CD8+, or CD8+CD57+ T cells (not recorded which) from PBMCs. The V and J genes are TRBV7-9 and TRBJ2-7, with 9 bases lining up with TRBD1. CDR3 nucleotides: TGTGCCAGCAGCTTGGGACAGGGTCCCCACGAGCAGTACTTC. This translates into CASSLGQGPHEQYF.